This TCR beta chain was sequenced for a study of T cells after yellow fever vaccination. Across the whole study: With SMART-Seq v4 Ultra Low Input, the fractions containing low cell numbers were prepared. Whole-study findings and limits: Bulk-population clonotypes that are abundant could appear as contaminants in FACS-sorted repertoires. Weaker in magnitude, the secondary response showed a faster peak on day 5 versus 15.

TCRdb called the 5' RACE reads again in MiXCR, with one record for every CDR3 protein. The sample holds over 200,000 distinct CDR3 sequences, approximately 6.3% seen once. As to this clonotype: The antigen is unknown. At one of its ends the junction is not consistent with the germline gene, which may arise from a read error.

In germline, CDR1 is DFQATT, CDR2 SNEGSKA (reference sequence). The CDR3 covers 15 residues. This chain connects TRBV20-1 to TRBJ2-6; D is possibly TRBD1 (6 bases). This sequence originates from a man aged 25-40 years who received the YFV17D yellow fever vaccine. The sequences come from CD4+ T cells sorted from PBMCs, collected on the day of the yellow fever booster vaccination. The CDR3 DNA reads TGCAGTGCTAGGGCCCAGGGGTATGGGGCCAACGACCTGACTTTC. It codes for CSARAQGYGANDLTF.